This T cell receptor (beta chain) was observed in a study of T cells in Graves' hyperthyroidism and ophthalmopathy. About the study: At initial diagnosis, before any treatment had begun, peripheral blood was obtained.

There are 14 residues in the CDR3. Germline V gene sequence: CDR1 SGHVS, CDR2 FQNEAQ. V was shortened by 3 bases and J by 2 bases, with 10 bases between the two germline ends. RNA transcripts provided the source from which TCR beta CDR3 regions were amplified. Using the HTBI primer set, a first-round RT-PCR was run on the TCR CDR3. Each CDR3 protein gets one entry after TCRdb re-called the multiplex PCR reads with MiXCR. The sample consists of some 300,000 distinct CDR3 sequences, roughly 15% of them appearing once. Study-level results: Most clonotypes expanded in thyroid above 0.001 were likewise present in blood.

There are many counts of this clonotype. What it recognizes is unknown. Diagnosis rested on symptoms, serum thyroxine and TRAb, thyroid ultrasound, and orbital computed tomography. The TCR comes from a man aged 25 to 45 with Graves' hyperthyroidism. This chain connects TRBV7-8 to TRBJ2-5; D is perhaps TRBD2 (5 bases). The sample taken for sequencing was blood. This CDR3 reads CASSFRRGQETQYF. The CDR3 coding sequence is TGTGCCAGCAGCTTTCGACGGGGACAAGAGACCCAGTACTTC.